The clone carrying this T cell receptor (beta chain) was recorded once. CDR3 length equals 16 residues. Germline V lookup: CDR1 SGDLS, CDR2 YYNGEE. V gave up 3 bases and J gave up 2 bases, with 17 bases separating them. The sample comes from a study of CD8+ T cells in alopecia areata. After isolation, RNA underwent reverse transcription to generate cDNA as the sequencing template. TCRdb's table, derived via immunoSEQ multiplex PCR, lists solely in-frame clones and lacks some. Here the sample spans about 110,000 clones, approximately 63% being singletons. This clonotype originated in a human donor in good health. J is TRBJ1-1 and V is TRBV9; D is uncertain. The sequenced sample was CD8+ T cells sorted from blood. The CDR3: CASSAGEHLGNTEAFF. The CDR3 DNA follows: TGTGCCAGCAGCGCGGGAGAGCATTTAGGTAACACTGAAGCTTTCTTT.